This entry describes one T cell receptor beta chain. Sequenced by immunoSEQ multiplex PCR; TCRdb stores in-frame clones only, minus some. This sample has 45,000 to 50,000 clones; approximately 78% occur once, and the top ten carry around 7.1%. The record originates from a study of OX40 agonist ivuxolimab in advanced cancers. CDR1 is SEHNR and CDR2 is FQNEAQ in the germline V gene (reference sequence). The CDR3 covers 15 residues. Trimming stripped 1 base from V and 9 bases from J, with 16 bases between. The source of this sequence is an adult with an advanced solid tumor such as melanoma, head and neck, liver or kidney cancer. The genes are TRBV7-9 and TRBJ2-1; D gene ambiguous. Source: CD4+ or CD8+ T cells sorted from blood, taken in a trial of the OX40 agonist ivuxolimab. CDR3: CASSLESLLGGEQFF. For the CDR3, the DNA is TGTGCCAGCAGCTTAGAGTCTCTGCTAGGCGGTGAGCAGTTCTTC.